This T cell receptor (beta chain) was sequenced for a study of blood T cell repertoires in COVID-19. Background on the study: The samples span acute and convalescent COVID-19 from the United States, Italy and Spain. Sources were T cells, B-cell-depleted T cells, or PBMCs; the material itself was cDNA or gDNA.

Methods used by the authors: Counts of nucleated cells, estimated from reference gene primer amplification, were obtained. The repertoire was sequenced with immunoSEQ multiplex PCR; TCRdb's copy has only in-frame clones and lacks some. V and J calls and clone size follow that table, whereas D and trimming were derived from the DNA. The table lists just over 85,000 clones, roughly nine tenths of them singletons, with 7.5% to 9.5% in the top ten. There are 14 residues in the CDR3. The V gene lost 7 bases and the J gene lost 4 bases, with 17 bases spanning the gap. Germline loops: CDR1 SGHTA, CDR2 FQGNSA.

The J gene is TRBJ2-7, the V gene TRBV7-2, with unresolved D. The receptor's source is a man aged 45-65 years with acute or convalescent COVID-19. The source material was peripheral blood. In nucleotides, the CDR3 is TGTGCCAGCAAGCCCGGAACAGCCGGATACGAGCAGTACTTC. This encodes CASKPGTAGYEQYF.